This T cell receptor beta chain was sequenced during a study of neurological immune-mediated disorders. This clonotype was recorded at least ten times. The time point was: longitudinal time-point 3. Volunteers at a blood bank in Maryland, USA, were the healthy controls. The cDNA was synthesized by 5'RACE incorporating 10-nucleotide random UMIs. TCRdb fed the 5' RACE reads into MiXCR, producing one record per CDR3 protein. The sample lists tens of thousands of distinct CDR3 sequences, roughly 13% occurring once. This CDR3 contains 14 residues. Trimming left V 6 bases short and J 8 bases short, with 19 bases between.

The chain combines TRBV12-3 or TRBV12-4 with TRBJ1-2, with D unclear. The TCR sequence derives from a man under 40 in good health. What was sequenced was PBMCs. In DNA form, the CDR3 reads TGTGCCAGCAGCAAACCCCAGGCCCGAGGGGGCTACACCTTC. Its translation is CASSKPQARGGYTF.